The 12 T cell receptor beta chains given below trace back to one sample, sequenced in a study of Graves' ophthalmopathy and Graves' hyperthyroidism. The TCR beta CDR3 regions underwent amplification from RNA transcripts. First-round RT-PCR employed HTBI primers, with a second-round multiplex PCR after it. MiXCR, applied by TCRdb to the multiplex PCR reads, yields one record per CDR3 protein. The sample includes some 520,000 distinct CDR3 sequences, around an eighth seen only once; the top ten take over 7.5%. The specimen sequenced was blood. Source of these receptors: a woman in her thirties with Graves' ophthalmopathy.

This clonotype was detected many times. The chain couples TRBV12-5 to TRBJ1-5; D gene unclear. The germline V gene has CDR1 LGHNT and CDR2 FRNRAP. This CDR3 comprises 14 residues. V dropped 1 base and J dropped 2 bases, with 6 bases sitting between them. The CDR3 DNA is TGTGCTAGTGGTTTGGGGCAGGGCAATCAGCCCCAGCATTTT. Protein sequence: CASGLGQGNQPQHF.

There are many counts of this clonotype. CDR3 nucleotides: TGTGCCAGCGGATGGACAGGGCGGACTGAAGCTTTCTTT. It encodes CASGWTGRTEAFF. V and J are TRBV28 and TRBJ1-1, with 8 nucleotides matching TRBD1. V lost 8 bases, J lost 5 bases, and 7 bases stayed unmatched. The CDR3 contains 13 residues. Germline loops: CDR1 MDHEN, CDR2 SYDVKM.

This clonotype was counted between two and nine times. V usage is TRBV7-2 and J usage is TRBJ2-5, with 8 bases lining up with TRBD1. J was trimmed by 2 bases and V by 5 bases; bases with no gene match: 7. The CDR3 runs to 15 residues. The V gene's germline CDR1 is SGHTA and CDR2 FQGNSA. The CDR3 DNA reads TGTGCCAGCAGCCAATGGACAGGGTGGCAAGAGACCCAGTACTTC. It translates to CASSQWTGWQETQYF. The variable domain in full, with the rest retrieved from reference TRBV7-2 and TRBJ2-5, is GAGVSQSPSNKVTEKGKDVELRCDPISGHTALYWYRQSLGQGLEFLIYFQGNSAPDKSGLPSDRFSAERTGGSVSTLTIQRTQQEDSAVYLCASSQWTGWQETQYFGPGTRLLVL.

This clonotype was picked up many times. The junction shows a germline mismatch at one end, possibly a read error. The chain joins TRBV24-1 to TRBJ1-1, with D perhaps matching TRBD1 (6 bases). The V gene's germline CDR1 is KGHDR and CDR2 SFDVKD. This CDR3 has 14 amino acids. Here the CDR3 reads CATSDGQTNTEASF. CDR3 in DNA: TGTGCCACCAGTGACGGACAGACGAACACTGAAGCTTCCTTT.

In its sample, this clonotype was seen many times. The CDR3, as DNA: TGTGCCAGCGGACGGCCCGGACTAGCGGGGGGTGAGCAGTACTTC. Translating gives CASGRPGLAGGEQYF. This rearrangement joins TRBV6-1 to TRBJ2-7; 14 bases align to TRBD2. CDR3 length: 15 residues. The V gene end was trimmed by 8 bases and the J gene end by 7 bases; junction bases not matched to a gene: 10. Germline CDR1 is MNHNS and CDR2 is SASEGT.

This clonotype came up many times. V is TRBV27 and J is TRBJ2-7; TRBD1 might be the D (8 bases). The CDR3 is 19 amino acids. Per germline, CDR1 MNHEY and CDR2 SMNVEV (reference sequence). With 5 bases removed from V and 4 bases from J, the gap between germline ends came to 30 bases. CDR3: CASSPSRGLVGGGLYEQYF. The CDR3 nucleotides are TGTGCCAGCAGTCCGTCCAGGGGGCTGGTAGGGGGGGGGCTATACGAGCAGTACTTC.

In its sample, this clonotype was seen many times. The genes are TRBV6-1 and TRBJ2-7, with 9 bases aligning to TRBD1. CDR3 length: 14 residues. Germline loops: CDR1 MNHNS, CDR2 SASEGT. Trimming cost V 5 bases and J 4 bases; bases outside gene matches: 6. DNA of the CDR3: TGTGCCAGCAGTCGCCTGACAGGGGGTTACGAGCAGTACTTC. Its protein is CASSRLTGGYEQYF.

This clonotype appeared a few times. The chain combines TRBV30 with TRBJ1-2; D is undetermined. The V end was cut by 3 bases, the J end by 4 bases, with 18 bases between. This CDR3 has 15 residues. Per germline, CDR1 GTSNPN and CDR2 SVGIG (reference sequence). The CDR3 is CAWSAVMENLYGYTF. The CDR3 region has the DNA TGTGCCTGGAGCGCCGTGATGGAGAACCTCTATGGCTACACCTTC.

Only a few counts were recorded for this clonotype. One base away lies a much larger clone, so this may be a sequencing read error. The rearrangement links TRBV7-2 to TRBJ1-1; D is unresolved. Trimming took 2 bases from V and 0 from J, leaving 7 bases between them. This CDR3 contains 14 residues. CDR1 SGHTA and CDR2 FQGNSA come from the germline V gene. In DNA, the CDR3 is TGTGCCAGCAGCTTATCAGTGTTGAACACTGAAGCTTTCTTT. It encodes CASSLSVLNTEAFF.

The chain is built from TRBV27 and TRBJ1-1, with D hard to call. This CDR3 has 15 residues. The germline V and J ends were trimmed by 0 bases and 8 bases, with 16 bases remaining between them. From germline, CDR1 is MNHEY and CDR2 SMNVEV (reference sequence). The CDR3 coding sequence is TGTGCCAGCAGTTTATCCGGCATAGGCAGTCCCGAAGCTTTCTTT. Protein: CASSLSGIGSPEAFF.

The chain joins TRBV10-3 to TRBJ1-1; 9 nucleotides align to TRBD1. Germline CDR1 reads ENHRY; CDR2 reads SYGVKD. CDR3 length: 14 residues. Trimming cost V 5 bases and J 5 bases; bases outside gene matches: 6. Here the CDR3 DNA reads TGTGCCATCAGTTCGGGACAGGGAAGAACTGAAGCTTTCTTT. Its translation: CAISSGQGRTEAFF.

The DNA for the CDR3 is TGTGCCAGCAGCTTAGACTTCGGGGACAGGGGATCCTACGAGCAGTACTTC. It encodes CASSLDFGDRGSYEQYF. The genes are TRBV11-1 and TRBJ2-7; 10 nucleotides align to TRBD1. CDR3 length equals 17 residues. In germline, CDR1 is SGHAT, CDR2 FQDESV (reference sequence). The V gene end was trimmed by 1 base and the J gene end by 1 base; junction bases not matched to a gene: 7.